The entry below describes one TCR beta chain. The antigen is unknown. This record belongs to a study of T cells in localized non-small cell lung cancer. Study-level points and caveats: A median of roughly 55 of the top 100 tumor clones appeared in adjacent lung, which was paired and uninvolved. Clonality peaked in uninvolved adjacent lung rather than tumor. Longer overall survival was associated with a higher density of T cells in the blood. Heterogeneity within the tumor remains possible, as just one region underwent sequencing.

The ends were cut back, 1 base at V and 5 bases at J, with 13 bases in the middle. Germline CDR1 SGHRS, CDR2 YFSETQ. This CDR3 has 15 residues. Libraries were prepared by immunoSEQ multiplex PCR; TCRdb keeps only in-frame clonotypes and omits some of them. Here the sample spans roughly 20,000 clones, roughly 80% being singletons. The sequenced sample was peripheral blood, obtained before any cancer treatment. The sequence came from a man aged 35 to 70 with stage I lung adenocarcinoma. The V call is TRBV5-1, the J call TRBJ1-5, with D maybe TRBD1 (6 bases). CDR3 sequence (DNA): TGCGCCAGCAGCTTGTTGGGGGCAGGGGATCAGCCCCAGCATTTT. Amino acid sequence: CASSLLGAGDQPQHF.